This TCR beta chain was captured by sequencing in a study of post-analysis software for immune sequencing data. The study, taken as a whole, reports: TRBV5-6, TRBV5-1 and TRBV20-1 were among roughly 5 TRBV segments more frequent in patients than controls.

Each TCR beta cDNA library carried unique molecular identifiers. TCRdb redid the calling of the PCR reads with MiXCR, one entry per CDR3 protein. The table has 500,000 to 600,000 distinct CDR3 sequences, around 47% seen once. Looked up from germline, CDR1 is SEHNR and CDR2 is FQNEAQ (reference sequence). V shed 5 bases and J shed 8 bases, with 7 bases lying between them. This CDR3 comprises 12 residues. A few counts support this clonotype. Antigen unknown. The chain joins TRBV7-9 to TRBJ1-6, with D uncertain. Sequenced sample: blood. This receptor was taken from a girl aged 5 to 17 with multiple sclerosis. The CDR3 loop reads CASSREHSPLHF. CDR3 nucleotide sequence: TGTGCCAGCAGCAGGGAACATTCACCCCTCCACTTT.